Included here is one T cell receptor (beta chain) sequence, with context. Its antigen remains unidentified. These data belong to a study of T cell responses to AZD1222 COVID-19 vaccine. The wider study: Pooling covered second doses at about 4 or about 12 weeks. Study-wide results and caveats: At baseline, just six AZD1222 recipients tested seropositive. Sampling that yielded the repertoires occurred only after the peak T cell response. Clonal diversity may have been underestimated, and the donors were mostly white British, with more females than males.

Data came from immunoSEQ multiplex PCR; TCRdb stores just in-frame clones and leaves some out. Of roughly 140,000 clones in the sample, about 92% are singletons; the top ten hold 5.1%. The CDR3 runs 15 residues. Trimming cost V 6 bases and J 5 bases, with 19 bases left between them. Germline V gene lookup returns CDR1 MNHEY and CDR2 SVGAGI. This TCR was recovered from an adult in good health. Material: peripheral blood, obtained on day 0 of AZD1222 vaccination. V is TRBV6-5 and J is TRBJ1-2, with D tentatively TRBD1 (5 bases). Here the CDR3 reads CASSTPQGTRYGYTF. The CDR3 DNA sequence: TGTGCCAGCAGCACCCCTCAGGGCACACGATATGGCTACACCTTC.